The 27 T cell receptor beta chains below come from one sample, sequenced in a study of blood T cell repertoires in COVID-19. Sequencing was performed with immunoSEQ multiplex PCR; in TCRdb, only in-frame clones are kept and a portion is missing. The sample lists fewer than 300,000 clones; 91% were seen once. Sequencing was done on a sample of peripheral blood. All receptors come from a person in their late teens or twenties with COVID-19, enrolled during active disease.

The CDR3 spells CAISESTGRKDTEAFF. The CDR3 DNA sequence: TGTGCCATCAGTGAGTCAACAGGGCGAAAGGACACTGAAGCTTTCTTT. The rearrangement joins TRBV10-3 to TRBJ1-1, with TRBD1 as a possible D gene (6 bases). The CDR3 runs 16 residues. The germline V gene encodes CDR1 ENHRY and CDR2 SYGVKD. The V end was cut by 0 bases, the J end by 3 bases, with 14 bases between.

The chain is built from TRBV25-1 and TRBJ1-6; TRBD1 might be the D (5 bases). V lost 3 bases and J 7 bases, leaving 16 bases between the germline ends. Germline V gene sequence: CDR1 MGHDK, CDR2 SYGVNS. The CDR3 length is 16 residues. The CDR3 DNA is TGTGCCAGCAGTGATCCCCGGGGGGGGAAGAATTCACCCCTCCACTTT. It encodes CASSDPRGGKNSPLHF.

The V call is TRBV19, the J call TRBJ1-1, with 7 nucleotides matching TRBD1. The length of the CDR3 is 13 residues. Germline V lookup: CDR1 LNHDA, CDR2 SQIVND (reference sequence). The junction had 10 bases not matched to a gene; V was cut back by 11 bases and J by 4 bases. DNA for the CDR3: TGTGCCGTCCAGGCGGGACAGATCACTGAAGCTTTCTTT. Residues: CAVQAGQITEAFF.

This rearrangement joins TRBV18 to TRBJ2-5; D may be TRBD2 (5 bases). The CDR3 length is 13 residues. Germline assignment: CDR1 KGHSH and CDR2 LQKENI. Trimming removed 6 bases at V and 5 bases at J, with 13 bases between. The CDR3 sequence is CASSDLALETQYF. CDR3 coding DNA: TGTGCCAGCTCGGACCTAGCCCTCGAGACCCAGTACTTC.

The CDR3 here is CASSPWTGGNTEAFF. The CDR3 DNA reads TGTGCCAGCAGCCCTTGGACAGGCGGAAACACTGAAGCTTTCTTT. The rearrangement links TRBV9 to TRBJ1-1; 7 nucleotides line up with TRBD1. V shed 4 bases, J shed 2 bases, and the junction held 8 bases outside the gene matches. This CDR3 has 15 amino acids. Looked up from germline, CDR1 is SGDLS and CDR2 is YYNGEE.

For the CDR3, the DNA is TGTGCGATTCGGGAAGGGGGCCACGAGCAGTACTTC. Translated: CAIREGGHEQYF. V usage is TRBV28 and J usage is TRBJ2-7; 7 bases align to TRBD1. Germline V gene lookup returns CDR1 MDHEN and CDR2 SYDVKM. The CDR3 consists of 12 residues.

The chain employs TRBV24-1 and TRBJ2-1; the match to TRBD2 covers 10 bases. Germline V CDR1 and CDR2: KGHDR, SFDVKD. V shed 2 bases, J shed 8 bases, and the junction held 2 bases outside the gene matches. There are 14 residues in the CDR3. As DNA, the CDR3 is TGTGCCACCAGTGATTCGCTAGCGGGAGATGAGCAGTTCTTC. Translating gives CATSDSLAGDEQFF.

This clone was recorded a few times. The genes are TRBV6-4 and TRBJ2-2, with D perhaps matching TRBD1 (5 bases). Trimming shortened V by 0 bases and J by 5 bases, and 13 bases separated the two germline ends. This CDR3 has 16 amino acids. Germline CDR1 is MRHNA and CDR2 is SNTAGT. DNA for the CDR3: TGTGCCAGCAGTGACTCGACAGACAGTCGGACCGGGGAGCTGTTTTTT. Encoded protein: CASSDSTDSRTGELFF.

This chain links TRBV10-3 with TRBJ1-1, with 8 bases matching TRBD1. The germline CDR1 and CDR2 sequences are ENHRY and SYGVKD. J lost 5 bases, V lost 0 bases, and 5 bases had no gene match. The CDR3 has 15 residues. The CDR3 loop reads CAISESDRGRTEAFF. CDR3 bases: TGTGCCATCAGTGAGTCAGACAGGGGAAGGACTGAAGCTTTCTTT.

This clone showed up just once. The chain uses TRBV7-2 and TRBJ2-3, with D hard to call. CDR1 and CDR2 from the germline V gene are SGHTA and FQGNSA. The ends were cut back, 7 bases at V and 3 bases at J, with 8 bases in the middle. This CDR3 region has 12 residues. The chain's CDR3 is CASKTMTDTQYF. The CDR3 DNA follows: TGTGCCAGCAAGACAATGACAGATACGCAGTATTTT.

The chain combines TRBV15 with TRBJ1-4; tentatively, D is TRBD1 (6 bases). CDR1 is LNHNV and CDR2 is YYDKDF in the germline V gene (reference sequence). This CDR3 region has 12 residues. Trimming took off 8 bases at V and 8 bases at J, with 12 bases between the two ends. This CDR3 is CATGATGEKLFF. DNA of the CDR3: TGTGCCACCGGGGCGACAGGAGAAAAACTGTTTTTT. Looking up the rest from reference TRBV15 and TRBJ1-4 gives the full variable domain: DAMVIQNPRYQVTQFGKPVTLSCSQTLNHNVMYWYQQKSSQAPKLLFHYYDKDFNNEADTPDNFQSRRPNTSFCFLDIRSPGLGDTAMYLCATGATGEKLFFGSGTQLSVL.

The chain employs TRBV7-2 and TRBJ1-6, with 9 bases identical to TRBD1. The germline gives CDR1 SGHTA, CDR2 FQGNSA. V gave up 3 bases and J gave up 10 bases; unmatched junction bases: 7. The CDR3 consists of 15 residues. CDR3: CASSFQGQGGSPLHF. The DNA for the CDR3 is TGTGCCAGCAGCTTCCAGGGACAGGGTGGGTCACCCCTCCACTTT.

The chain couples TRBV27 to TRBJ2-5; D gene uncertain. Trimming stripped 3 bases from V and 5 bases from J, with 10 bases between. This CDR3 region has 13 residues. Germline V gene sequence: CDR1 MNHEY, CDR2 SMNVEV (reference sequence). CDR3 nucleotides: TGTGCCAGCAGTTTTGCGGTAACGGAGACCCAGTACTTC. Protein: CASSFAVTETQYF.

CDR3 region: CASSLVSLRQGATGELFF. In nucleotides, the CDR3 is TGTGCCAGCAGCTTAGTTTCGTTGAGGCAGGGGGCCACCGGGGAGCTGTTTTTT. The rearrangement links TRBV7-9 to TRBJ2-2; 8 nucleotides line up with TRBD1. Looked up from germline, CDR1 is SEHNR and CDR2 is FQNEAQ (reference sequence). This CDR3 spans 18 amino acids. Unmatched junction bases numbered 11, after V lost 1 base and J lost 4 bases.

CDR3 nucleotide sequence: TGCGCCAGCAGCTTATCTTCCGGGACAGTCTCTGGAAACACCATATATTTT. It translates to CASSLSSGTVSGNTIYF. The chain carries TRBV4-3 and TRBJ1-3; TRBD1 matches at 7 bases. The germline CDR1 and CDR2 sequences are LGHNA and YSLEER. The CDR3 length is 17 residues. V shed 5 bases, J shed 0 bases, and the junction held 10 bases outside the gene matches.

V and J are TRBV11-2 and TRBJ2-7; a weak D match, TRBD1 (5 bases). Germline V CDR1 and CDR2: SGHAT, FQNNGV. This CDR3 is built from 16 residues. V was cut by 2 bases and J by 3 bases, with 17 bases left in between. This CDR3 reads CASSLRSRTTHYEQYF. The DNA of the CDR3 is TGTGCCAGCAGCTTAAGGTCCCGGACAACTCACTACGAGCAGTACTTC.

CDR3 sequence (DNA): TGTGCCAGCATCACCGGCGGGGGGGAAAAACTGTTTTTT. This encodes CASITGGGEKLFF. J is TRBJ1-4 and V is TRBV28, with D tentatively TRBD1 (5 bases). Looked up from germline, CDR1 is MDHEN and CDR2 is SYDVKM. The CDR3 is 13 residues long. Trimming pared 7 bases from V and 8 bases from J, leaving 14 bases between. The full variable domain, with the rest looked up from reference TRBV28 and TRBJ1-4, is DVKVTQSSRYLVKRTGEKVFLECVQDMDHENMFWYRQDPGLGLRLIYFSYDVKMKEKGDIPEGYSVSREKKERFSLILESASTNQTSMYLCASITGGGEKLFFGSGTQLSVL.

Regarding this clone: In the same sample, other DNA sequences code for this CDR3. The chain links TRBV6-5 to TRBJ2-7; 7 nucleotides agree with TRBD2. Germline trimming cut 9 bases from V and 1 base from J; bases unmatched to any gene: 9. CDR3 length: 14 residues. Germline-derived CDR1 and CDR2 are MNHEY and SVGAGI. The CDR3 bases are TGTGCCAGTAGTCCCGGGGGAGGGTCCTACGAGCAGTACTTC. Encoded protein: CASSPGGGSYEQYF.

This clone appeared once. The chain recombines TRBV4-1 with TRBJ2-1, with D perhaps matching TRBD2 (6 bases). The germline V gene has CDR1 MGHRA and CDR2 YSYEKL. The CDR3 totals 16 residues. V was shortened by 0 bases and J by 4 bases, with 13 bases between the two germline ends. The CDR3 is CASSQDIADTYNEQFF. Here the CDR3 DNA reads TGCGCCAGCAGCCAAGATATAGCGGACACTTACAATGAGCAGTTCTTC.

The J gene is TRBJ2-2, the V gene TRBV28; 9 nucleotides align to TRBD2. V trimming: 9 bases; J trimming: 4 bases; junction bases outside the gene matches: 6. CDR1 is MDHEN and CDR2 is SYDVKM in the germline V gene. The CDR3 loop spans 14 amino acids. The CDR3 loop reads CASDGTSFTGELFF. Written as DNA, the CDR3 is TGTGCCAGTGACGGGACTAGCTTCACCGGGGAGCTGTTTTTT. Drawing the rest from reference TRBV28 and TRBJ2-2, the complete variable domain is DVKVTQSSRYLVKRTGEKVFLECVQDMDHENMFWYRQDPGLGLRLIYFSYDVKMKEKGDIPEGYSVSREKKERFSLILESASTNQTSMYLCASDGTSFTGELFFGEGSRLTVL.

As to this clone: Other DNA sequences in the same sample also yield this CDR3. The chain employs TRBV5-1 and TRBJ2-7; D might be TRBD1 (6 bases). Per the germline V gene, CDR1 is SGHRS and CDR2 is YFSETQ. V lost 2 bases and J 0 bases, leaving 9 bases between the germline ends. This CDR3 region has 14 residues. CDR3 protein: CASSLGGDSYEQYF. CDR3 sequence (DNA): TGCGCCAGCAGCTTAGGGGGTGACTCCTACGAGCAGTACTTC.

This clone was found once. V gene TRBV27 combines with J gene TRBJ2-1; TRBD2 matches at 7 bases. V lost 4 bases and J lost 5; bases outside the gene matches: 11. Germline-derived CDR1 and CDR2 are MNHEY and SMNVEV (reference sequence). The length of the CDR3 is 16 residues. CDR3 sequence reads: CASSSLAALGDNEQFF. CDR3 bases: TGTGCCAGCAGTTCTCTAGCGGCCCTGGGGGACAATGAGCAGTTCTTC.

The chain carries TRBV11-2 and TRBJ1-4; possibly TRBD1 for D (6 bases). Trimming took off 4 bases at V and 1 base at J, with 10 bases between the two ends. Germline assignment: CDR1 SGHAT and CDR2 FQNNGV. This CDR3 has 15 residues. This chain's CDR3 is CASSSYRETNEKLFF. In nucleotides, the CDR3 is TGTGCCAGCAGCTCTTACAGGGAAACTAATGAAAAACTGTTTTTT.

This chain connects TRBV12-5 to TRBJ1-1, with 8 bases that match TRBD1. V lost 6 bases and J lost 11; bases outside the gene matches: 8. Germline lookup yields CDR1 LGHNT and CDR2 FRNRAP. The CDR3 length is 12 residues. The CDR3 loop reads CASGRNRGWAFF. CDR3 nucleotide sequence: TGTGCTAGTGGCCGCAACAGGGGGTGGGCTTTCTTT.

The chain has TRBV7-9 and TRBJ2-7; 7 bases align to TRBD1. V lost 4 bases and J lost 13; bases outside the gene matches: 10. CDR3 length: 12 residues. Germline-derived CDR1 and CDR2 are SEHNR and FQNEAQ (reference sequence). The CDR3 loop reads CASSSYGQASYF. The CDR3 DNA is TGTGCCAGCAGCTCGTACGGACAGGCCTCTTACTTC.

The rearrangement links TRBV3-1 (or the pseudogene TRBV3-2) to TRBJ2-7, with D unclear. With 1 base removed from V and 3 bases from J, the gap between germline ends came to 10 bases. From germline, CDR1 is LGHDT and CDR2 YNNKEL (reference sequence). The CDR3 extends over 14 amino acids. The CDR3 protein is CASSQAQYYYEQYF. The DNA of the CDR3 is TGTGCCAGCAGCCAAGCCCAGTACTACTACGAGCAGTACTTC.

The chain uses TRBV27 and TRBJ1-5; no clear D gene. The CDR3 has 13 residues. V was pared by 3 bases and J by 6 bases, with 9 bases between. Germline lookup yields CDR1 MNHEY and CDR2 SMNVEV (reference sequence). The CDR3 DNA is TGTGCCAGCAGTTTTAGGAGTACTCAGCCCCAGCATTTT. This encodes CASSFRSTQPQHF.